The clone carrying this TCR beta chain was picked up many times. TCRdb fed the RACE reads into MiXCR, producing one record per CDR3 protein. The sample carries 95,000 to 150,000 distinct CDR3 sequences, roughly an eighth recorded once. These data come from a study of human T cells and chemical hapten exposure. Stated time point: patch test 1, 2 weeks after DPC sensitization. The treatment was: therapeutic diphenylcyclopropenone sensitization with weekly scalp DPC. Patches went on only after blood had been drawn each time. Sequenced material: whole blood, taken in connection with sensitization to the hapten diphenylcyclopropenone (DPC). The clonotype originates from a man aged 18 to 30 with alopecia areata. Some clones in this sample may be carry-over from other donors' samples.

CDR3 in DNA: TGCAGTGCTAACCGGGACAGCCACACTGAAGCTTTCTTT. Residues: CSANRDSHTEAFF. The V call is TRBV20-1, the J call TRBJ1-1; 7 bases map to TRBD1. Trimming cost V 4 bases and J 3 bases; bases outside gene matches: 5. The length of the CDR3 is 13 residues. CDR1 is DFQATT and CDR2 is SNEGSKA in the germline V gene (reference sequence).